This T cell receptor beta chain stems from a study of radiotherapy plus CTLA-4 blockade in lung cancer. Broader study findings: The authors reported that early blood T cell clone dynamics, with interferon-beta, best predicted response. Some TCR clones had been derived from tumors. These clones expanded in peripheral blood after radiotherapy plus ipilimumab.

With respect to this clone: Its antigen is currently unknown.

Ipilimumab CTLA-4 blockade and focal radiation were given to patients with chemo-refractory metastatic non-small-cell lung cancer. Libraries were prepared by immunoSEQ multiplex PCR; TCRdb keeps only in-frame clonotypes and omits some of them. Of 40,000 to 45,000 clones in the sample, approximately 71% were seen once. The TCR was taken from a human donor with non-small cell lung cancer whose response to radiotherapy plus ipilimumab could not be evaluated. The source material was peripheral blood, sampled from a patient treated with radiotherapy plus ipilimumab.

CDR3 region: CASSLGRGTGELFF. For the CDR3, the DNA is TGCGCCAGCAGCTTGGGGCGAGGGACCGGGGAGCTGTTTTTT. V is TRBV5-1 and J is TRBJ2-2; D perhaps matches TRBD2 (5 bases). This CDR3 comprises 14 residues. Deletions cut 0 bases from V and 5 bases from J, with 8 bases between. Germline assignment: CDR1 SGHRS and CDR2 YFSETQ.